This TCR beta chain is from a study of T cell responses to AZD1222 COVID-19 vaccine. Study-wide results and caveats: Nearly half of the spike-specific TCRs reportedly recognize variant regions that carry no mutations. A mostly white British donor set with more females was recruited, and clonal diversity was possibly underestimated. Of the AZD1222 recipients, only 5 or 6 were seropositive at baseline.

Worth noting for this clone: Its antigen is not identified.

V was clipped by 3 bases and J by 7 bases; unmatched bases: 9. The CDR3 has 15 amino acids. Germline V gives CDR1 LGHNA, CDR2 YNFKEQ. This table comes from immunoSEQ multiplex PCR, and its TCRdb copy is limited to in-frame clones, with some not included. Of 80,000 to 100,000 clones listed, about 86% are singletons. The rearrangement joins TRBV4-2 to TRBJ1-2, with 9 bases that match TRBD1. The receptor's source is an adult who received the AZD1222 COVID-19 vaccine. The material sequenced was peripheral blood, taken 28 days after the second AZD1222 dose. CDR3 coding DNA: TGTGCCAGCAGCCAGGGGGACAGGGACTCGAGTGGCTACACCTTC. Its translation is CASSQGDRDSSGYTF.